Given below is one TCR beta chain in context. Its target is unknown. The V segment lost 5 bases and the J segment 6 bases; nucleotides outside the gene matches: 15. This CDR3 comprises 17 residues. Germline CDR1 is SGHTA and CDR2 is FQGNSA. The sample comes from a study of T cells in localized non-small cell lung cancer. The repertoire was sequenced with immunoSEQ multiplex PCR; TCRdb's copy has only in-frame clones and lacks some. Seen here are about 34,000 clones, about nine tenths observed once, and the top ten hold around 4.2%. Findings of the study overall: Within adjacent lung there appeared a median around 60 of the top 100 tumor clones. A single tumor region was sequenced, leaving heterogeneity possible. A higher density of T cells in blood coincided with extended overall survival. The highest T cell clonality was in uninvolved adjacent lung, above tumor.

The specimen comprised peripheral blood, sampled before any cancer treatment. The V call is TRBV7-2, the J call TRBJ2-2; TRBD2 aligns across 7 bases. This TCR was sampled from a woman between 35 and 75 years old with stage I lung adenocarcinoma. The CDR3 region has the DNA TGTGCCAGCAGCGGCCTGCTGACTAGCCTTGGTTCCGGGGAGCTGTTTTTT. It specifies CASSGLLTSLGSGELFF. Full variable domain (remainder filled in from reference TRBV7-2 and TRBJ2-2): GAGVSQSPSNKVTEKGKDVELRCDPISGHTALYWYRQSLGQGLEFLIYFQGNSAPDKSGLPSDRFSAERTGGSVSTLTIQRTQQEDSAVYLCASSGLLTSLGSGELFFGEGSRLTVL.